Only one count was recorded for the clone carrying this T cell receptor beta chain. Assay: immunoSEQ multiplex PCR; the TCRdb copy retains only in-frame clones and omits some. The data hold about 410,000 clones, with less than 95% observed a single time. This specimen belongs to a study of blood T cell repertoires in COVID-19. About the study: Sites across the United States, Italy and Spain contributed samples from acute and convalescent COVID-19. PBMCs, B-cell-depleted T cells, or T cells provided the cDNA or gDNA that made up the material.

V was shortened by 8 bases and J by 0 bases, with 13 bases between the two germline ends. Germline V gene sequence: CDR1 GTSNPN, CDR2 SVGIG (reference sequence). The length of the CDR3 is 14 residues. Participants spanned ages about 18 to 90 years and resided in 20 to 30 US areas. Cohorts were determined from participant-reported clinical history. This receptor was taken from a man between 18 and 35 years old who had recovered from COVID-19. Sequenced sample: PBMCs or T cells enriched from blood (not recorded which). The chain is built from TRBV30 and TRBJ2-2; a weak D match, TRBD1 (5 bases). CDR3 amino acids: CARGTGSNTGELFF. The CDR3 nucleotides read TGTGCCCGAGGCACAGGATCGAACACCGGGGAGCTGTTTTTT.